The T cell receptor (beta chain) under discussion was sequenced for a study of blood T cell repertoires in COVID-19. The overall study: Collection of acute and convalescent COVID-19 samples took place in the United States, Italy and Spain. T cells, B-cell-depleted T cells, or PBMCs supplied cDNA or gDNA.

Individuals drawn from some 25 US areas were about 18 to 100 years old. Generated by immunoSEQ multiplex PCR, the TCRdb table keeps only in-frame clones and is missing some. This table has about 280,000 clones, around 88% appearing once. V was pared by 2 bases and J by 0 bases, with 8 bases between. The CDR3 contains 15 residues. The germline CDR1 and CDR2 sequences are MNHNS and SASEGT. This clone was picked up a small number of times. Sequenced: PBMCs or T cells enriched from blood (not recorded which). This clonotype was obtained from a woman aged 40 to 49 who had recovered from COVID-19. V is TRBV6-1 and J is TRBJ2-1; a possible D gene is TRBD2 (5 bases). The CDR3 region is CASSESGSSYNEQFF. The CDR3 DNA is TGTGCCAGCAGTGAATCGGGGAGCTCCTACAATGAGCAGTTCTTC.